Presented here are 13 T cell receptor beta chains from one specimen sequenced in a study of T-cell memory formation after mild COVID-19. TCRdb redid the calling of the 5' RACE reads with MiXCR, one entry per CDR3 protein. The sample lists about 470,000 distinct CDR3 sequences, 15% to 20% seen once, with about 12% in the top ten. Specimen: PBMCs or a T cell subset sorted from them (not recorded which). The origin of the receptors is an adult woman who had mild COVID-19 (a few samples of this study predate the infection). Cell type and time point are not known.

This clonotype was counted only a few times. The chain links TRBV4-1 to TRBJ1-4; a weak D match, TRBD1 (6 bases). Per germline, CDR1 MGHRA and CDR2 YSYEKL. This CDR3 spans 15 amino acids. Trimming took 3 bases from V and 5 from J, leaving 13 bases between them. CDR3 sequence: CASSHTTGLNEKLFF. The CDR3 bases are TGCGCCAGCAGCCATACAACAGGGCTAAATGAAAAACTGTTTTTT.

This clonotype occurred a few times. The chain has TRBV6-5 and TRBJ2-5, with a possible D match to TRBD1 (5 bases). The CDR3 extends over 15 amino acids. V was clipped by 0 bases and J by 1 base, with 9 bases between them. Looked up from germline, CDR1 is MNHEY and CDR2 is SVGAGI. CDR3 DNA: TGTGCCAGCAGTTACTCCGGACAAGCCCAAGAGACCCAGTACTTC. Translating gives CASSYSGQAQETQYF.

The genes are TRBV29-1 and TRBJ1-1; weak D call: TRBD1 (5 bases). The V end lost 7 bases, the J end lost 5 bases, and 14 bases lay between the germline ends. Germline values: CDR1 SQVTM, CDR2 ANQGSEA. CDR3 length: 12 residues. The CDR3 region has the DNA TGCAGCGCTCGGACGAGGGGAACTGAAGCTTTCTTT. The encoded protein is CSARTRGTEAFF.

This clonotype was counted a few times. A junction end diverges from the germline sequence, so it may reflect a read error. The chain combines TRBV7-7 with TRBJ2-1; 10 bases are a match to TRBD2. Germline CDR1 SSHAT, CDR2 FNYEAQ (reference sequence). The length of the CDR3 is 15 residues. The CDR3 DNA reads TGTGCTAGCAGCTTACAACTAGCGGGGAGTAGTGAGCAGTTCTTC. Translating gives CASSLQLAGSSEQFF.

This chain joins TRBV20-1 and TRBJ1-6, with D maybe TRBD1 (5 bases). This CDR3 contains 14 residues. Per the germline V gene, CDR1 is DFQATT and CDR2 is SNEGSKA (reference sequence). V was cut by 4 bases and J by 5 bases, with 12 bases left in between. CDR3 sequence (DNA): TGCAGTGCTATCCCCGACAGTAATAATTCACCCCTCCACTTT. It specifies CSAIPDSNNSPLHF.

Details on this clonotype: The junction does not match germline at one end; this may be a read error. In DNA form, the CDR3 reads TGCGACAGCAGCTTTGGGACTAGCGGGACCTACGAGCAGTACTTC. The encoded protein is CDSSFGTSGTYEQYF. The chain carries TRBV5-1 and TRBJ2-7; TRBD2 agrees at 13 bases. The CDR3 contains 15 residues. Germline CDR1 is SGHRS and CDR2 is YFSETQ.

The CDR3 loop is CASPYPPDGSTDTQYF. The CDR3 DNA sequence: TGTGCCAGCCCTTACCCCCCAGATGGGAGCACAGATACGCAGTATTTT. This chain joins TRBV6-8 and TRBJ2-3; D remains unclear. CDR3 length: 16 residues. In germline, CDR1 is MNHGY, CDR2 SAAAGT. Trimming removed 8 bases from V and 0 bases from J, with 18 bases in between.

V is TRBV27 and J is TRBJ2-1, with 8 bases aligning to TRBD2. CDR3 size: 14 residues. The V segment lost 7 bases and the J segment 6 bases; nucleotides outside the gene matches: 8. CDR1 and CDR2 (germline): MNHEY, SMNVEV (reference sequence). The CDR3 protein is CASTLSGSFNEQFF. In DNA form, the CDR3 reads TGTGCCAGCACCTTGAGCGGGAGCTTCAATGAGCAGTTCTTC.

This clonotype was seen repeatedly, ten times or more. The chain recombines TRBV5-6 with TRBJ2-1, with D uncertain. CDR3 length: 13 residues. The V end was cut by 0 bases, the J end by 3 bases, with 4 bases between. Per the germline V gene, CDR1 is SGHDT and CDR2 is YYEEEE. CDR3 protein: CASSLAHYNEQFF. The DNA for the CDR3 is TGTGCCAGCAGCTTGGCACACTACAATGAGCAGTTCTTC.

The sample holds a few counts of this clonotype. The rearrangement uses TRBV9 and TRBJ1-2, with a possible D match to TRBD1 (6 bases). The CDR3 has 16 residues. Germline CDR1 is SGDLS and CDR2 is YYNGEE. V was shortened by 0 bases and J by 5 bases, with 17 bases between the two germline ends. The DNA for the CDR3 is TGTGCCAGCAGCGTAGCTGTGGGGGGCGCAGGGTATGGCTACACCTTC. It translates to CASSVAVGGAGYGYTF.

CDR3 sequence: CASSLAGRNQETQYF. CDR3 coding DNA: TGCGCCAGCAGCTTGGCCGGGAGGAACCAAGAGACCCAGTACTTC. The rearrangement uses TRBV5-1 and TRBJ2-5; TRBD2 agrees at 7 bases. V shed 0 bases, J shed 0 bases, and the junction held 2 bases outside the gene matches. Germline lookup yields CDR1 SGHRS and CDR2 YFSETQ. The CDR3 totals 15 residues.

This clonotype occurred a few times. DNA for the CDR3: TGTGCCAGCAGAGACGGAGGGAACTCCTACGAGCAGTACTTC. This codes for CASRDGGNSYEQYF. The chain recombines TRBV6-8 with TRBJ2-7; TRBD2 might be the D (6 bases). Germline CDR1 is MNHGY and CDR2 is SAAAGT. The CDR3 is 14 residues long. Between the trimmed V and J ends, which lost 6 bases and 0 bases, there was a span of 12 bases.

The table lists this clonotype with a count of one. CDR3: CAWDEALETQYF. The CDR3 DNA is TGTGCCTGGGACGAGGCACTGGAGACCCAGTACTTC. This chain connects TRBV30 to TRBJ2-5, with D hard to call. Germline loops: CDR1 GTSNPN, CDR2 SVGIG (reference sequence). The ends were cut back, 5 bases at V and 5 bases at J, with 12 bases in the middle. The CDR3 consists of 12 residues.